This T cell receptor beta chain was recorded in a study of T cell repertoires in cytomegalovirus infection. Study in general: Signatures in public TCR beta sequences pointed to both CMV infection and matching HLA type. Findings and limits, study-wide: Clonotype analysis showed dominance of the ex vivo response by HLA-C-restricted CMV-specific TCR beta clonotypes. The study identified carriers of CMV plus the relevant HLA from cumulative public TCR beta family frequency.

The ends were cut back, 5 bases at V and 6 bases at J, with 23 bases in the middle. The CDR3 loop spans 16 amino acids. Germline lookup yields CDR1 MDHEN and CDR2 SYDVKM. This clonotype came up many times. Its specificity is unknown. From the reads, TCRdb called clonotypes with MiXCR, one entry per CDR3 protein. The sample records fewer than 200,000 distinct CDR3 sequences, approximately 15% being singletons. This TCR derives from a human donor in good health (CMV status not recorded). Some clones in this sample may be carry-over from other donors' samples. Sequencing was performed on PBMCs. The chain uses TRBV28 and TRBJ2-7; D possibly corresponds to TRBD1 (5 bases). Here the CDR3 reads CASSPLRGSWSFEQYF. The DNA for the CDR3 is TGTGCCAGCAGTCCCTTAAGGGGCTCCTGGAGCTTCGAGCAGTACTTC.